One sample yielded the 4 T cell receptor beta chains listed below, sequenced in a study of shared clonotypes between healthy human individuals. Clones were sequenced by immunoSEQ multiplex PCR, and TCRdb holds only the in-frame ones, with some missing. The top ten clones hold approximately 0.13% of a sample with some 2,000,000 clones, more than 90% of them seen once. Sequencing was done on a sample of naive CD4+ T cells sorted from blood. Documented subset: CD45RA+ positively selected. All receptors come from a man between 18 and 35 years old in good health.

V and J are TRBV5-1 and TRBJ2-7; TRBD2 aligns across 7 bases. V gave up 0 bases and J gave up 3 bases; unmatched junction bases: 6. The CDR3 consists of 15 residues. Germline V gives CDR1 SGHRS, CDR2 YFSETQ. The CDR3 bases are TGCGCCAGCAGCTTGGATCGGGAGGTCCACTACGAGCAGTACTTC. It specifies CASSLDREVHYEQYF.

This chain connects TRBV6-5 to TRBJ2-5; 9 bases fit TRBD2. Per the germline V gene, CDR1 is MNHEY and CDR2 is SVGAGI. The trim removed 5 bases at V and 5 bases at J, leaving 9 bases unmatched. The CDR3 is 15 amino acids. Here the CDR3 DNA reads TGTGCCAGCAGTCCCACTGCGGGAGGGCGGGAGACCCAGTACTTC. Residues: CASSPTAGGRETQYF.

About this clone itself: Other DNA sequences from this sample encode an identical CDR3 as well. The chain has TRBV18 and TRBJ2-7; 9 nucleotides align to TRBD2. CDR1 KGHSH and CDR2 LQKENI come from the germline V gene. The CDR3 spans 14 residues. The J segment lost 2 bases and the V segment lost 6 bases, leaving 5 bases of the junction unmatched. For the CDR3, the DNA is TGTGCCAGCTCGCCGACTAGCGGAACCTACGAGCAGTACTTC. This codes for CASSPTSGTYEQYF.

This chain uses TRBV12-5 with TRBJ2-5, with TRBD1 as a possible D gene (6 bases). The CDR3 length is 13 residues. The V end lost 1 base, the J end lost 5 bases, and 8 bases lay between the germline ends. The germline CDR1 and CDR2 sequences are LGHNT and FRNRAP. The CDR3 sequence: CASGLERGETQYF. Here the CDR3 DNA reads TGTGCTAGTGGTTTGGAGAGGGGGGAGACCCAGTACTTC.